The sequence of this TCR beta chain was determined in a study of blood T cell repertoires in COVID-19. Study as a whole: Nucleic acid was either cDNA or gDNA, and it came from T cells, B-cell-depleted T cells, or PBMCs.

Per the germline V gene, CDR1 is LNHNV and CDR2 is YYDKDF (reference sequence). The CDR3 runs 17 residues. Trimming removed 5 bases at V and 0 bases at J, with 17 bases between. In the original analysis: Nucleated cell number was recorded as an estimate derived from reference gene primer amplification. Some clones are missing from TCRdb's copy, which holds only in-frame ones; the method was immunoSEQ multiplex PCR. That table supplies the V and J calls and clone size; D and trimming were determined from the DNA. The sample lists around 380,000 clones, over 65% seen once, with 1.1% in the top ten. This clone has just one count.

The rearrangement uses TRBV15 and TRBJ1-5, with D possibly TRBD1 on 6 matching bases. The sequenced material came from peripheral blood. This clonotype originated in a human donor with acute or convalescent COVID-19. The donor label of this sample is uncertain. The CDR3 sequence: CATSGIAGAYSNQPQHF. CDR3 sequence (DNA): TGTGCCACCAGCGGGATTGCAGGGGCTTATAGCAATCAGCCCCAGCATTTT.